The 21 T cell receptor beta chains reported below all come from one sample, sequenced in a study of blood T cell repertoires in COVID-19. Using immunoSEQ multiplex PCR, the repertoire was profiled, and TCRdb retains in-frame clones only, with some absent. The repertoire has roughly 340,000 clones, approximately 88% of them found once; the top ten carry less than 3.5%. The sample taken for sequencing was peripheral blood. All receptors come from a woman under 40 with COVID-19, enrolled during active disease.

The J gene is TRBJ2-7, the V gene TRBV27; a possible D gene is TRBD1 (6 bases). Germline values: CDR1 MNHEY, CDR2 SMNVEV (reference sequence). Trimming removed 5 bases at V and 1 base at J, with 15 bases between. This CDR3 spans 15 amino acids. CDR3: CASSRQGSFSYEQYF. The CDR3 DNA reads TGTGCCAGCAGTCGCCAGGGGTCGTTTTCCTACGAGCAGTACTTC.

V is TRBV5-1 and J is TRBJ2-1; D perhaps matches TRBD2 (5 bases). This CDR3 contains 12 residues. Trimming left V 7 bases short and J 9 bases short, with 14 bases between. Germline V gene sequence: CDR1 SGHRS, CDR2 YFSETQ. DNA for the CDR3: TGCGCCAGCGGTTCCCTAGAGGGTGAGCAGTTCTTC. Translation gives CASGSLEGEQFF.

V usage is TRBV6-5 and J usage is TRBJ2-7; 7 bases match TRBD1. Germline CDR1 MNHEY, CDR2 SVGAGI. CDR3 length equals 14 residues. J gave up 4 bases and V 6 bases, and 9 bases lay outside the gene matches. The CDR3 loop reads CASSVQGSRYEQYF. The CDR3 bases are TGTGCCAGCAGCGTACAGGGGTCGCGATACGAGCAGTACTTC.

The chain combines TRBV11-3 with TRBJ2-5; 9 positions agree with TRBD1. V was clipped by 0 bases and J by 4 bases; unmatched bases: 6. The CDR3 totals 16 residues. Germline lookup yields CDR1 SGHNT and CDR2 YENEEA. CDR3 nucleotide sequence: TGTGCCAGCAGCTTAGACCGCACAGGGGGCAGAGAGACCCAGTACTTC. Amino acids: CASSLDRTGGRETQYF.

The chain recombines TRBV19 with TRBJ2-5, with 8 nucleotides matching TRBD1. The germline V gene has CDR1 LNHDA and CDR2 SQIVND (reference sequence). Trimming cost V 8 bases and J 2 bases; bases outside gene matches: 16. This CDR3 spans 17 amino acids. The CDR3 is CASSLYLTGEGQETQYF. DNA of the CDR3: TGTGCCAGTTCCCTCTACCTGACAGGGGAAGGGCAAGAGACCCAGTACTTC.

This clone was detected once. This chain joins TRBV5-1 and TRBJ2-2, with 9 bases aligning to TRBD2. The CDR3 length is 16 residues. Germline assignment: CDR1 SGHRS and CDR2 YFSETQ. Trimming removed 6 bases from V and 4 bases from J; junction bases left unmatched: 10. The CDR3 DNA reads TGCGCCAGCACCCAACGGACTAGCGTTAGCACCGGGGAGCTGTTTTTT. Translation gives CASTQRTSVSTGELFF.

This clone appeared once. This chain joins TRBV6-2 or TRBV6-3 and TRBJ1-3; the D is unclear. Trimming removed 2 bases from V and 0 bases from J, with 11 bases in between. Germline-derived CDR1 and CDR2 are MNHEY and SVGEGT. This CDR3 region has 16 residues. The CDR3 DNA follows: TGTGCCAGCAGTTACGGTAGCATCTCCTCTGGAAACACCATATATTTT. Translating gives CASSYGSISSGNTIYF.

This clone came up once. The chain recombines TRBV6-2 or TRBV6-3 with TRBJ2-1; D is ambiguous. V was pared by 6 bases and J by 7 bases, with 13 bases between. The CDR3 totals 13 residues. Per germline, CDR1 MNHEY and CDR2 SVGEGT. Here the CDR3 reads CASSHRPGNEQFF. The CDR3, as DNA: TGTGCCAGCAGCCACCGACCAGGTAATGAGCAGTTCTTC.

The chain combines TRBV18 with TRBJ2-1, with a tentative D call TRBD2 (7 bases). This CDR3 has 14 amino acids. The germline V gene encodes CDR1 KGHSH and CDR2 LQKENI. V lost 6 bases and J lost 7, with 16 bases in between. The CDR3 reads CASSAAGAGNEQFF. CDR3 nucleotides: TGTGCCAGCTCTGCGGCGGGGGCGGGGAATGAGCAGTTCTTC.

The chain uses TRBV11-3 and TRBJ2-3; maybe TRBD1 (6 bases). V lost 5 bases and J lost 0, with 9 bases in between. Germline CDR1 and CDR2: SGHNT and YENEEA. CDR3 size: 14 residues. CDR3 loop: CASSPGASTDTQYF. CDR3 nucleotide sequence: TGTGCCAGCAGCCCAGGGGCTAGCACAGATACGCAGTATTTT.

This chain links TRBV18 with TRBJ1-3; D remains unclear. Trimming cost V 3 bases and J 8 bases, with 14 bases left between them. This CDR3 region has 14 residues. CDR1 and CDR2 from the germline V gene are KGHSH and LQKENI. CDR3 sequence: CASSPLAGGYTIYF. The CDR3 coding sequence is TGTGCCAGCTCACCTCTGGCGGGAGGATACACCATATATTTT.

This rearrangement joins TRBV6-1 to TRBJ1-1, with D possibly matching TRBD1 (5 bases). This CDR3 spans 12 amino acids. Germline assignment: CDR1 MNHNS and CDR2 SASEGT. Deletions cut 3 bases from V and 7 bases from J, with 9 bases between. In nucleotides, the CDR3 is TGTGCCAGCAGTGAGGGGGGGTATGAAGCTTTCTTT. Translation: CASSEGGYEAFF.

This clone has only a few counts. The chain combines TRBV5-1 with TRBJ1-2; 8 nucleotides line up with TRBD1. Germline CDR1 SGHRS, CDR2 YFSETQ. The V and J ends lost 4 bases and 4 bases, in that order; junction bases with no gene match: 6. CDR3 length: 14 residues. The CDR3 DNA follows: TGCGCCAGCAGCCCGACAGGGGAGGGCTATGGCTACACCTTC. Protein: CASSPTGEGYGYTF.

For the CDR3, the DNA is TGTGCTAGTGGAAGCGGGGAGGCTCGGACAGATACGCAGTATTTT. Residues: CASGSGEARTDTQYF. This sequence joins TRBV12-5 and TRBJ2-3; 7 bases agree with TRBD2. V was pared by 6 bases and J by 3 bases, with 9 bases of the junction left unmatched. The CDR3 has 15 residues. Germline CDR1 is LGHNT and CDR2 is FRNRAP.

The genes are TRBV24-1 and TRBJ2-5; D is perhaps TRBD1 (6 bases). V was clipped by 5 bases and J by 5 bases, with 8 bases between them. The CDR3 totals 12 residues. CDR1 and CDR2 (germline): KGHDR, SFDVKD. The CDR3 here is CATSGGRETQYF. The CDR3 nucleotides are TGTGCCACCAGTGGGGGGCGCGAGACCCAGTACTTC.

V gene TRBV28 combines with J gene TRBJ1-1; 9 bases fit TRBD1. Germline-derived CDR1 and CDR2 are MDHEN and SYDVKM. The junction had 11 bases not matched to a gene; V was cut back by 5 bases and J by 4 bases. This CDR3 has 16 residues. The CDR3 loop reads CASSRPGGTGITEAFF. The CDR3 DNA is TGTGCCAGCAGTCGGCCAGGAGGGACAGGGATCACTGAAGCTTTCTTT.

The chain recombines TRBV5-6 with TRBJ1-1, with D tentatively TRBD1 (5 bases). Germline values: CDR1 SGHDT, CDR2 YYEEEE. This CDR3 contains 17 residues. V lost 4 bases and J lost 1, with 20 bases in between. The CDR3 protein is CASSLRKGRGTNTEAFF. CDR3 DNA: TGTGCCAGCAGCCTGAGGAAGGGGCGGGGTACGAACACTGAAGCTTTCTTT.

V and J are TRBV7-2 and TRBJ2-3; possibly TRBD2 for D (7 bases). This CDR3 contains 13 residues. Germline V gene sequence: CDR1 SGHTA, CDR2 FQGNSA. Between the trimmed V and J ends, which lost 5 bases and 5 bases, there was a span of 11 bases. CDR3 sequence: CASSGGAKDTQYF. The CDR3 coding sequence is TGTGCCAGCAGCGGGGGGGCCAAAGATACGCAGTATTTT.

The rearrangement uses TRBV6-2 or TRBV6-3 and TRBJ1-1, with 8 positions matching TRBD1. V shed 1 base and J 5 bases; nucleotides not matched to a gene: 6. CDR1 is MNHEY, CDR2 SVGEGT, per germline. This CDR3 region has 15 residues. CDR3 nucleotide sequence: TGTGCCAGCAGTTACTGGGGCAACAGGGGGACTGAAGCTTTCTTT. This codes for CASSYWGNRGTEAFF.

The rearrangement uses TRBV6-5 and TRBJ2-3, with 7 bases fitting TRBD1. This CDR3 comprises 13 residues. The V gene's germline CDR1 is MNHEY and CDR2 SVGAGI. Trimming cost V 7 bases and J 1 base; bases outside gene matches: 2. CDR3 in DNA: TGTGCCAGCAAAAGGGGGCGCACAGATACGCAGTATTTT. It encodes CASKRGRTDTQYF.

V usage is TRBV4-3 and J usage is TRBJ2-5; tentatively, D is TRBD1 (7 bases). This CDR3 comprises 21 residues. Trimming cost V 3 bases and J 4 bases, with 33 bases left between them. Germline CDR1 and CDR2: LGHNA and YSLEER. The CDR3 DNA reads TGCGCCAGCAGCCAGGGGGGAGGTACGAGGAGGGGGCGAAGTTTAGGAGAGACCCAGTACTTC. Its protein product is CASSQGGGTRRGRSLGETQYF.